A single sample gave rise to the 20 T cell receptor beta chains below, sequenced in a study of T cells in Graves' hyperthyroidism and ophthalmopathy. Template material for amplifying TCR beta CDR3 regions consisted of RNA transcripts. A first-round RT-PCR of the TCR CDR3 used the HTBI primer set. TCRdb reprocessed the multiplex PCR reads with MiXCR, giving one entry per CDR3 protein. The table shows approximately 610,000 distinct CDR3 sequences, with 16% occurring only once. Sequencing was done on a sample of blood. Every receptor here comes from a woman aged 18-30 years with Graves' hyperthyroidism.

At least ten counts were recorded for this clonotype. V usage is TRBV6-5 and J usage is TRBJ2-1, with D perhaps matching TRBD2 (6 bases). Trimming took off 0 bases at V and 9 bases at J, with 6 bases between the two ends. The CDR3 is 12 amino acids. Germline V gene data show CDR1 as MNHEY and CDR2 as SVGAGI. The CDR3 DNA reads as TGTGCCAGCAGTTACTCGGGGGGTGAGCAGTTCTTC. Residues: CASSYSGGEQFF.

V and J are TRBV11-2 and TRBJ2-2, with TRBD1 matching over 7 bases. The CDR3 contains 15 residues. Germline V CDR1 and CDR2: SGHAT, FQNNGV. The trim removed 2 bases at V and 3 bases at J, leaving 3 bases unmatched. DNA for the CDR3: TGTGCCAGCAGCTTAACAGGGGCTGACACCGGGGAGCTGTTTTTT. This gives the protein CASSLTGADTGELFF.

The CDR3 coding sequence is TGTGCCAGCAGGGGACAGTCAAGCTCCTACGAGCAGTACTTC. Its translation is CASRGQSSSYEQYF. The V gene is TRBV6-1, the J gene TRBJ2-7; 7 nucleotides align to TRBD1. V shed 6 bases and J 0 bases; nucleotides not matched to a gene: 5. Germline lookup yields CDR1 MNHNS and CDR2 SASEGT. The length of the CDR3 is 14 residues.

This clonotype was seen only a few times. The chain is built from TRBV20-1 and TRBJ1-5; the D is unclear. This CDR3 has 13 amino acids. Germline values: CDR1 DFQATT, CDR2 SNEGSKA (reference sequence). Trimming left V 4 bases short and J 0 bases short, with 7 bases between. This CDR3 is CSAIQHSNQPQHF. CDR3 sequence (DNA): TGCAGTGCTATCCAGCATAGCAATCAGCCCCAGCATTTT.

V and J are TRBV18 and TRBJ2-1, with 11 bases matching TRBD2. Germline assignment: CDR1 KGHSH and CDR2 LQKENI. There are 17 residues in the CDR3. With 1 base clipped from V and 2 bases from J, the junction kept 4 bases outside the gene matches. The CDR3 region has the DNA TGTGCCAGCTCACCACTGGGACTAGCGGCAACCTACAATGAGCAGTTCTTC. This gives the protein CASSPLGLAATYNEQFF.

The chain carries TRBV11-2 and TRBJ1-4; the match to TRBD1 covers 7 bases. Germline lookup yields CDR1 SGHAT and CDR2 FQNNGV. V shed 0 bases, J shed 8 bases, and the junction held 9 bases outside the gene matches. This CDR3 region has 16 residues. The CDR3 loop reads CASSLDRGQLIEKLFF. Here the CDR3 DNA reads TGTGCCAGCAGCTTAGATAGGGGGCAGTTAATCGAAAAACTGTTTTTT.

V is TRBV19 and J is TRBJ1-2; 7 bases are a match to TRBD1. The ends lost 7 bases at V and 5 bases at J; junction bases unmatched: 13. Germline V CDR1 and CDR2: LNHDA, SQIVND (reference sequence). This CDR3 region has 15 residues. The CDR3 coding sequence is TGTGCCAGTAACCCTACCGGGACAGTTAAGTATGGCTACACCTTC. This codes for CASNPTGTVKYGYTF.

This clonotype appeared many times. This rearrangement joins TRBV11-3 to TRBJ2-1, with D perhaps assigned TRBD1 or TRBD2 (5 bases each). Per the germline V gene, CDR1 is SGHNT and CDR2 is YENEEA. The CDR3 is 17 residues long. With 1 base removed from V and 4 bases from J, the gap between germline ends came to 17 bases. The CDR3 nucleotides read TGTGCCAGCAGCTTAGTTGTGGGGGTCCTATCGTACAATGAGCAGTTCTTC. This translates into CASSLVVGVLSYNEQFF.

This clonotype showed up just a few times. The chain joins TRBV7-2 to TRBJ1-4; 7 bases are shared with TRBD1. The ends lost 7 bases at V and 5 bases at J; junction bases unmatched: 7. Per the germline V gene, CDR1 is SGHTA and CDR2 is FQGNSA. This CDR3 region has 14 residues. CDR3 DNA sequence: TGTGCCAGCACCCCGGGACAGACAAATGAAAAACTGTTTTTT. Protein product: CASTPGQTNEKLFF.

The J gene is TRBJ1-5, the V gene TRBV5-1, with a tentative D call TRBD1 (6 bases). V dropped 4 bases and J dropped 3 bases, with 11 bases sitting between them. This CDR3 is built from 14 residues. Germline CDR1 SGHRS, CDR2 YFSETQ. The CDR3 spells CASSPQGPNQPQHF. As DNA, the CDR3 is TGCGCCAGCAGCCCACAGGGACCCAATCAGCCCCAGCATTTT.

A few counts support this clonotype. V gene TRBV20-1 combines with J gene TRBJ1-5, with unresolved D. The V end lost 7 bases, the J end lost 5 bases, and 9 bases lay between the germline ends. Germline lookup yields CDR1 DFQATT and CDR2 SNEGSKA (reference sequence). The CDR3 covers 11 residues. The CDR3 spells CSVRRDQPQHF. DNA for the CDR3: TGCAGTGTACGACGGGATCAGCCCCAGCATTTT.

There are many counts of this clonotype. The chain couples TRBV6-5 to TRBJ1-2, with 7 bases identical to TRBD1. Germline assignment: CDR1 MNHEY and CDR2 SVGAGI. This CDR3 spans 15 amino acids. V gave up 0 bases and J gave up 1 base; unmatched junction bases: 2. The DNA for the CDR3 is TGTGCCAGCAGTTACTCTCGGGACAGTAACTATGGCTACACCTTC. Translated: CASSYSRDSNYGYTF.

This clonotype was detected only a few times. This rearrangement joins TRBV4-2 to TRBJ1-2; possibly TRBD1 for D (6 bases). With 1 base removed from V and 5 bases from J, the gap between germline ends came to 14 bases. This CDR3 is 15 amino acids long. CDR1 is LGHNA and CDR2 is YNFKEQ in the germline V gene. CDR3 sequence: CASSQVSGGHYGYTF. The DNA for the CDR3 is TGTGCCAGCAGCCAAGTCTCGGGGGGGCATTATGGCTACACCTTC.

This clonotype showed up many times. In DNA, the CDR3 is TGTGCCAGCAGCCCGGGTAGTCGGGGGATGAGCACTGAAGCTTTCTTT. Protein: CASSPGSRGMSTEAFF. The V call is TRBV7-9, the J call TRBJ1-1, with a possible D match to TRBD1 (5 bases). The ends were cut back, 5 bases at V and 4 bases at J, with 20 bases in the middle. Germline V gene data show CDR1 as SEHNR and CDR2 as FQNEAQ (reference sequence). The CDR3 totals 16 residues.

CDR3: CASSPLGGLGLETQYF. The DNA for the CDR3 is TGTGCCAGCAGCCCTCTAGGGGGACTAGGATTGGAGACCCAGTACTTC. This chain uses TRBV7-2 with TRBJ2-5; 8 bases are a match to TRBD2. This CDR3 is 16 amino acids long. Germline-derived CDR1 and CDR2 are SGHTA and FQGNSA. V lost 5 bases and J lost 5; bases outside the gene matches: 13.

V gene TRBV6-1 combines with J gene TRBJ2-1; D tentatively reads TRBD1 or TRBD2 (7 bases each). Germline V CDR1 and CDR2: MNHNS, SASEGT. The CDR3 loop spans 14 amino acids. Trimming removed 6 bases from V and 7 bases from J, with 16 bases in between. The CDR3 DNA reads TGTGCCAGCAGCCCCAGGGAGGGGGCTAATGAGCAGTTCTTC. The encoded protein is CASSPREGANEQFF.

This clonotype has a handful of counts. The chain links TRBV11-2 to TRBJ2-7; weak D call: TRBD2 (6 bases). V lost 0 bases to trimming and J lost 2 bases, with 17 bases between them. CDR1 is SGHAT, CDR2 FQNNGV, per germline. The CDR3 runs to 17 residues. Here the CDR3 reads CASSLDSERRDPYEQYF. The DNA of the CDR3 is TGTGCCAGCAGCTTAGATTCAGAGCGGCGGGACCCCTACGAGCAGTACTTC.

The table lists this clonotype with many counts. This chain uses TRBV7-9 with TRBJ1-2, with unresolved D. Germline values: CDR1 SEHNR, CDR2 FQNEAQ (reference sequence). This CDR3 is built from 12 residues. The V and J ends lost 2 bases and 8 bases respectively, with 9 bases between them. The CDR3 loop reads CASSLLALGYTF. For the CDR3, the DNA is TGTGCCAGCAGCTTATTGGCGCTGGGCTACACCTTC. Filled out from reference TRBV7-9 and TRBJ1-2, the complete variable domain reads DTGVSQNPRHKITKRGQNVTFRCDPISEHNRLYWYRQTLGQGPEFLTYFQNEAQLEKSRLLSDRFSAERPKGSFSTLEIQRTEQGDSAMYLCASSLLALGYTFGSGTRLTVV.

This clonotype was detected many times. V is TRBV7-2 and J is TRBJ2-1; 8 nucleotides align to TRBD2. Looked up from germline, CDR1 is SGHTA and CDR2 is FQGNSA. The CDR3 covers 15 residues. V trimming: 6 bases; J trimming: 7 bases; junction bases outside the gene matches: 11. Written as DNA, the CDR3 is TGTGCCAGCAGACGACGGAGCGGGAGTGTGAATGAGCAGTTCTTC. The encoded protein is CASRRRSGSVNEQFF.

This clonotype was counted a few times. The chain links TRBV7-8 to TRBJ2-3, with D possibly being TRBD2 (6 bases). The CDR3 loop spans 18 amino acids. Germline lookup yields CDR1 SGHVS and CDR2 FQNEAQ. V lost 5 bases and J lost 6, with 27 bases in between. CDR3 in DNA: TGTGCCAGCAGCCACCTATGGCTAGCGATAAACCCAACGGATACGCAGTATTTT. It codes for CASSHLWLAINPTDTQYF.